Each of the 12 T cell receptor beta chains below was sequenced from the same sample in a study of blood T cell repertoires in COVID-19. TCRdb keeps only in-frame clones here, not all; method: immunoSEQ multiplex PCR. The sample records over 25,000 clones, 91% being singletons. Sequencing input: peripheral blood. These TCRs come from a man aged 55 to 70 with acute or convalescent COVID-19.

The genes are TRBV30 and TRBJ2-7; D ambiguous. Germline loops: CDR1 GTSNPN, CDR2 SVGIG (reference sequence). This CDR3 contains 13 residues. With 5 bases removed from V and 0 bases from J, the gap between germline ends came to 11 bases. The CDR3 region is CAWLTTASYEQYF. The CDR3 nucleotides are TGTGCCTGGTTAACCACTGCCTCCTACGAGCAGTACTTC. The whole variable domain, filled in from reference TRBV30 and TRBJ2-7, reads SQTIHQWPATLVQPVGSPLSLECTVEGTSNPNLYWYRQAAGRGLQLLFYSVGIGQISSEVPQNLSASRPQDRQFILSSKKLLLSDSGFYLCAWLTTASYEQYFGPGTRLTVT.

The V and J genes are TRBV21-1 and TRBJ1-4; the table's TRBD1 call for D was not verified on the DNA. TRBV21-1 is an annotated pseudogene. The CDR3 sequence is 16 residues long. CDR3 nucleotide sequence: TGTGCCAGCAGCAACCAGAGACAGGGCAGGAATGAAAAACTGTTTTTT. Translating it yields CASSNQRQGRNEKLFF.

The rearrangement joins TRBV3-1 (or the pseudogene TRBV3-2) to TRBJ2-2; possible D gene TRBD2, 6 bases. Trimming left V 1 base short and J 3 bases short, with 9 bases between. Germline CDR1 is LGHDT and CDR2 is YNNKEL (reference sequence). This CDR3 region has 15 residues. The CDR3 sequence is CASSQAGLYTGELFF. The CDR3 DNA follows: TGTGCCAGCAGCCAAGCGGGACTGTACACCGGGGAGCTGTTTTTT.

The rearrangement links TRBV27 to TRBJ2-3; 10 nucleotides line up with TRBD2. The CDR3 loop spans 16 amino acids. Germline trimming cut 4 bases from V and 4 bases from J; bases unmatched to any gene: 8. Per germline, CDR1 MNHEY and CDR2 SMNVEV (reference sequence). The CDR3 DNA reads TGTGCCAGCAGTTGGCGACCCGGGACTAGCGCAGATACGCAGTATTTT. Its translation: CASSWRPGTSADTQYF.

CDR3 nucleotides: TGTGCCAGCAGCTTAGTAGCGGGAGGGTACAATGAGCAGTTCTTC. Translation gives CASSLVAGGYNEQFF. V usage is TRBV11-2 and J usage is TRBJ2-1; 11 bases agree with TRBD2. This CDR3 contains 15 residues. The J segment lost 4 bases and the V segment lost 1 base, leaving 0 bases of the junction unmatched. The V gene's germline CDR1 is SGHAT and CDR2 FQNNGV.

This clone was detected a few times. The DNA of the CDR3 is TGTGCCAGCAGTGAATCAAATCGGAATCAGCCCCAGCATTTT. This translates into CASSESNRNQPQHF. The chain combines TRBV2 with TRBJ1-5; D gene unclear. The CDR3 consists of 14 residues. The germline CDR1 and CDR2 sequences are SNHLY and FYNNEI. V was trimmed by 2 bases and J by 4 bases, leaving 9 bases between them.

CDR3 loop: CVGQGGNEKLFF. CDR3 coding DNA: TGCGTCGGACAGGGAGGTAATGAAAAACTGTTTTTT. V gene TRBV29-1 combines with J gene TRBJ1-4; TRBD1 aligns across 8 bases. The CDR3 totals 12 residues. Germline V gene lookup returns CDR1 SQVTM and CDR2 ANQGSEA.

This chain uses TRBV7-2 with TRBJ1-2, with a tentative D call TRBD1 (5 bases). The CDR3 is made up of 14 amino acids. V was pared by 5 bases and J by 0 bases, with 10 bases between. Germline CDR1 reads SGHTA; CDR2 reads FQGNSA. The DNA for the CDR3 is TGTGCCAGCAGCCCCTCAGGGACTAACTATGGCTACACCTTC. This encodes CASSPSGTNYGYTF.

The chain is built from TRBV6-6 and TRBJ1-3; D unclear. The CDR3 spans 16 residues. CDR1 MNHNY and CDR2 SVGAGI come from the germline V gene (reference sequence). Deletions cut 2 bases from V and 0 bases from J, with 11 bases between. The CDR3 here is CASSYPRRSSGNTIYF. Here the CDR3 DNA reads TGTGCCAGCAGTTACCCCAGGCGTTCCTCTGGAAACACCATATATTTT.

V gene TRBV5-1 combines with J gene TRBJ1-2, with D maybe TRBD1 (5 bases). V shed 4 bases and J shed 4 bases, with 17 bases lying between them. The CDR3 length is 15 residues. Germline CDR1 SGHRS, CDR2 YFSETQ. CDR3 sequence: CASSPSLSGGYGYTF. The CDR3 nucleotides are TGCGCCAGCAGCCCCAGTCTCTCGGGGGGCTATGGCTACACCTTC.

The chain couples TRBV4-3 to TRBJ1-3; D is undetermined. Trimming took off 1 base at V and 0 bases at J, with 10 bases between the two ends. The CDR3 is 16 amino acids. The germline CDR1 and CDR2 sequences are LGHNA and YSLEER. CDR3 coding DNA: TGCGCCAGCAGCCAAGGTCTGACGGGCTCTGGAAACACCATATATTTT. It is translated as CASSQGLTGSGNTIYF.

This chain links TRBV10-3 with TRBJ2-5; TRBD2 is a possible D gene (6 bases). V was shortened by 0 bases and J by 0 bases, with 14 bases between the two germline ends. CDR3 length: 17 amino acids. Germline V gives CDR1 ENHRY, CDR2 SYGVKD. The CDR3: CAISESGIADYQETQYF. Written as DNA, the CDR3 is TGTGCCATCAGTGAGTCTGGAATAGCGGATTACCAAGAGACCCAGTACTTC.